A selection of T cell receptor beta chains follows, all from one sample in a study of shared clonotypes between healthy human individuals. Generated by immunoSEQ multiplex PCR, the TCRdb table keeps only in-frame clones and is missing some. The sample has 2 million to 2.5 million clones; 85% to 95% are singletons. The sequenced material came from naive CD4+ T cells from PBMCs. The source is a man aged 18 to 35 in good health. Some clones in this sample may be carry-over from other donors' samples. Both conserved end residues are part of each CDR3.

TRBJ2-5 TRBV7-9 CASSLEGGASQTQYF
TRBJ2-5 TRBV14 CASSQQIQETQYF
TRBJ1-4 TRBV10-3 CATRGAPNEKLFF
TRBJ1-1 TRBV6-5 CASSLVRLNTEAFF
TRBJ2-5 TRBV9 CASSVSTSGAGMETQYF
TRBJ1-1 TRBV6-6 CASSSTTEQAFF
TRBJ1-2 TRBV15 CATSRVKGDQDYGYTF
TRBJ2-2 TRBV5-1 CASSGDRDRGITGELFF
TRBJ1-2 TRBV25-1 CASSEGGVVNYGYTF
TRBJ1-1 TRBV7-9 CASSPWAGNTEAFF
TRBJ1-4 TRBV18 CASSPGEKLFF
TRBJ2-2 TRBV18 CASSPLATSVTGELFF
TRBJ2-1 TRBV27 CASSLWRMGLRDEQFF
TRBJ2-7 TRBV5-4 CASSRQGTHEQYF
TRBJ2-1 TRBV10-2 CASSERGVSEQFF
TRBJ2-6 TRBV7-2 CASSLRGGGSSSGANVLTF
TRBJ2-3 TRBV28 CASSRQGIAQYF
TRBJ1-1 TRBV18 CASKQSGAYTEAFF
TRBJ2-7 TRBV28 CASKAREPYEQYF
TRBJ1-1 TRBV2 CASSGITGGSEAFF
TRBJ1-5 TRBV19 CASSITFGTGDNQPQHF
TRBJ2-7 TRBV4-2 CASSQGPLVYEQYF
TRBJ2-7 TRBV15 CATSRPPGGTSGRYEQYF
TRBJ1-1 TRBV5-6 CASSFQGAEAFF
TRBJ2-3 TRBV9 CASSVGSGADTQYF
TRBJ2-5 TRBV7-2 CASAWLGGQETQYF
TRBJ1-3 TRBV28 CASSQSGAGSGNTIYF
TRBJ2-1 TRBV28 CASSLRTSGRNEQFF
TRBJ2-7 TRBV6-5 CASSYSPAGVSAEQYF
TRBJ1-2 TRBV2 CASRNRVPGGYTF
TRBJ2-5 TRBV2 CACSSGSRETQYF